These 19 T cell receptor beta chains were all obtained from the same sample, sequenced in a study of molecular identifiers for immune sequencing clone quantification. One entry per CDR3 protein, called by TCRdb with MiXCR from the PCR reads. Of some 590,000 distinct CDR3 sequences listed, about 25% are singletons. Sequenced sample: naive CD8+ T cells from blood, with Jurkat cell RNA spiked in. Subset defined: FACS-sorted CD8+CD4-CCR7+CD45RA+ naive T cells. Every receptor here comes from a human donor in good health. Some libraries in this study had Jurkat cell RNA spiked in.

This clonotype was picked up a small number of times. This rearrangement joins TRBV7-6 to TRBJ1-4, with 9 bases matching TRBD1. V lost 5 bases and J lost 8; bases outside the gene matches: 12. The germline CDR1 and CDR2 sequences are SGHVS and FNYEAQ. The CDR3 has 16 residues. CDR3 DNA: TGTGCCAGCAGCCCAGAAATAGGACAGGGGAAGGAAAAACTGTTTTTT. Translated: CASSPEIGQGKEKLFF.

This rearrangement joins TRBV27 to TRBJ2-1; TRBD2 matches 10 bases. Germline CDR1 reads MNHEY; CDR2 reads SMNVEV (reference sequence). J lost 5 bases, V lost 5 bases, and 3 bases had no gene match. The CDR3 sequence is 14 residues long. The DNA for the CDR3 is TGTGCCAGCAGTCCGGGACTAGCGAACAATGAGCAGTTCTTC. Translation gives CASSPGLANNEQFF.

The CDR3 DNA reads as TGTGCCAGTCATACTCGGTCTTGGGCTTCTCATGAGCAGTACTTC. Residues: CASHTRSWASHEQYF. The chain employs TRBV19 and TRBJ2-7; D remains ambiguous. This CDR3 is built from 15 residues. CDR1 is LNHDA and CDR2 is SQIVND in the germline V gene (reference sequence). The germline V and J ends were trimmed by 8 bases and 7 bases, with 24 bases remaining between them.

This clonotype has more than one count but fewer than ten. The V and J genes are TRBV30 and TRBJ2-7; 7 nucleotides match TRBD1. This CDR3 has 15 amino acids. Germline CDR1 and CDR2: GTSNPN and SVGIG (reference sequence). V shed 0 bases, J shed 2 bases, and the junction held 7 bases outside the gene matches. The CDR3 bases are TGTGCCTGGAGTGTACGTGGCAGGGGGACCTACGAGCAGTACTTC. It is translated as CAWSVRGRGTYEQYF.

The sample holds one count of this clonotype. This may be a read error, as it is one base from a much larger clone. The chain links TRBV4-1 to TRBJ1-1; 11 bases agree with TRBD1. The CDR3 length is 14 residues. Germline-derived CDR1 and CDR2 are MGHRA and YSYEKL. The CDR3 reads CASSLGQGGIEAIF. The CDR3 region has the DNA TGCGCCAGCAGCCTGGGACAGGGGGGAATTGAAGCTATCTTT.

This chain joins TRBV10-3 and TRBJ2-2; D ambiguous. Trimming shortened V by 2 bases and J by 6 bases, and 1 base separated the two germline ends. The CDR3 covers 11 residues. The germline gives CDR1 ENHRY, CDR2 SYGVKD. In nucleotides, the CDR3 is TGTGCCATCAGTGAGCCCGGGGAGCTGTTTTTT. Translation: CAISEPGELFF.

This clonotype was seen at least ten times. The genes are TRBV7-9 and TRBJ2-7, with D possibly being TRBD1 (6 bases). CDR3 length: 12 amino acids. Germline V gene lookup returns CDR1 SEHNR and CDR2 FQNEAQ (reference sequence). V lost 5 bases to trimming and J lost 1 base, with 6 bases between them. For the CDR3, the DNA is TGTGCCAGCAGCCAGGGGTCCTACGAGCAGTACTTC. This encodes CASSQGSYEQYF.

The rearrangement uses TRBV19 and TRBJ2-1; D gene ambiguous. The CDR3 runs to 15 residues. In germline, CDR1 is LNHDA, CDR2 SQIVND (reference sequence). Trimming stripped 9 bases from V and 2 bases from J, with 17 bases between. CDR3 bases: TGTGCCAGCCAGGTCATAGGGTCCGCCTACAATGAGCAGTTCTTC. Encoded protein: CASQVIGSAYNEQFF. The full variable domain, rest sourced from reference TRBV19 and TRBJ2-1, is DGGITQSPKYLFRKEGQNVTLSCEQNLNHDAMYWYRQDPGQGLRLIYYSQIVNDFQKGDIAEGYSVSREKKESFPLTVTSAQKNPTAFYLCASQVIGSAYNEQFFGPGTRLTVL.

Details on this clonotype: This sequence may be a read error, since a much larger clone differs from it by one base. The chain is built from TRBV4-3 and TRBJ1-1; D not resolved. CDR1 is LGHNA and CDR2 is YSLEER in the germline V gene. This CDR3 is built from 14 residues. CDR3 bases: TGCGCCAGCAGCCAAGATTTACAGAACACTGAAGCTCTCTTT. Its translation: CASSQDLQNTEALF.

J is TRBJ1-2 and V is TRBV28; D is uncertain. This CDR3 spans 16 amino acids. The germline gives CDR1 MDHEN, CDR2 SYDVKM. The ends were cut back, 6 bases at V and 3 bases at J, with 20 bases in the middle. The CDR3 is CASSPTLGQTYYGYTF. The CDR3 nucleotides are TGTGCCAGCAGCCCGACCCTTGGCCAGACCTACTATGGCTACACCTTC.

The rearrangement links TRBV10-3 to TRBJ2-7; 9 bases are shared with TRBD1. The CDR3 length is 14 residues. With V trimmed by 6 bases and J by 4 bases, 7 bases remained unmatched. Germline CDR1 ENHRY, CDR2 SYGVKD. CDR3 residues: CAIRNRDREYEQYF. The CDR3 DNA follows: TGTGCCATCAGGAACCGGGACAGGGAATACGAGCAGTACTTC.

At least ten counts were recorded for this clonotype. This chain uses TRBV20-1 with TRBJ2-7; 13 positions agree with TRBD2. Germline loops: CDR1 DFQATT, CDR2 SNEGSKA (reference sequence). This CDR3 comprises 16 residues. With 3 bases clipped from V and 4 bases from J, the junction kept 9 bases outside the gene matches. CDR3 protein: CSASDPLAGGWYEQYF. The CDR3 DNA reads TGCAGTGCTAGTGACCCACTAGCGGGGGGGTGGTACGAGCAGTACTTC.

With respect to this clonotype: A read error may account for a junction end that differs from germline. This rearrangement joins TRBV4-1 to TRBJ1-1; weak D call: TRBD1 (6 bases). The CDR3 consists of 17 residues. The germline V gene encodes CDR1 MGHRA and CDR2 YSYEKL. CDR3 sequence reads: CARSQDRSGGLNTEAFF. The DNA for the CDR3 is TGCGCCCGCAGCCAAGATCGATCTGGGGGGCTGAACACTGAAGCTTTCTTT.

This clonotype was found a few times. CDR3 nucleotide sequence: TGTGCCAGCAGTTTGAGCGGCACCGCGGCAGATACGCAGTATTTT. Translation gives CASSLSGTAADTQYF. The J gene is TRBJ2-3, the V gene TRBV12-3 or TRBV12-4; D might be TRBD2 (5 bases). The CDR3 length is 15 residues. Trimming shortened V by 3 bases and J by 4 bases, and 14 bases separated the two germline ends.

The CDR3 DNA sequence: TGTGCCAGCAGCAAAGACAGGGGATTTAACTATGGCTACACCTTC. Its protein product is CASSKDRGFNYGYTF. The V and J genes are TRBV7-9 and TRBJ1-2, with 8 bases matching TRBD1. Germline CDR1 SEHNR, CDR2 FQNEAQ (reference sequence). This CDR3 has 15 amino acids. Trimming cost V 5 bases and J 1 base; bases outside gene matches: 6.

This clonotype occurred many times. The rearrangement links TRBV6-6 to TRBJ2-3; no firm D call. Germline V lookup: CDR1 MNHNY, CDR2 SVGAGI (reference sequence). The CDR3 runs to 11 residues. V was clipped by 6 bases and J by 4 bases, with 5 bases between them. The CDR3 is CASRAADTQYF. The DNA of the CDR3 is TGTGCCAGCAGGGCGGCAGATACGCAGTATTTT.

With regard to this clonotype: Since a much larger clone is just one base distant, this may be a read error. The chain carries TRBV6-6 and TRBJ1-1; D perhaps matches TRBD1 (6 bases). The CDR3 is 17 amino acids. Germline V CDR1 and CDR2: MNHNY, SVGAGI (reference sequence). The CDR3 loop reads CASSYSMAGALNTKAFF. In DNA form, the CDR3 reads TGTGCCAGCAGTTACTCGATGGCAGGGGCACTGAACACTAAAGCTTTCTTT.

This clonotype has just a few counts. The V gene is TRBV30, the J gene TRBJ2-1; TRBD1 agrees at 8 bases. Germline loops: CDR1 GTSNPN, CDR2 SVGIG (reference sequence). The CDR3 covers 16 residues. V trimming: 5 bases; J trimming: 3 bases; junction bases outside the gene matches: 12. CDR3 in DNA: TGTGCCTGGGGACAGGGACCCCTCCGGGGCTACAATGAGCAGTTCTTC. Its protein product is CAWGQGPLRGYNEQFF.

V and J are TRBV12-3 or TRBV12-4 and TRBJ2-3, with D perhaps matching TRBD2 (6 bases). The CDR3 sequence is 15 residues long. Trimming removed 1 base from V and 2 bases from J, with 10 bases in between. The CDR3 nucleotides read TGTGCCAGCAGTTTAGGAATAGCGGCCACAGATACGCAGTATTTT. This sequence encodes CASSLGIAATDTQYF.